The clone carrying this T cell receptor (beta chain) was seen at least ten times. The sample is drawn from a study of spatial heterogeneity in lung cancer. Time point specified: blood at routine non-recurrence follow-up after resection. Trimming left V 2 bases short and J 10 bases short, with 11 bases between. Germline loops: CDR1 LGHNT, CDR2 FRNRAP. This CDR3 comprises 12 residues. TCRdb re-analysed the 5' RACE reads in MiXCR, keeping a single row per CDR3 protein. The data contain about 36,000 distinct CDR3 sequences, 6% to 9.5% of them singletons. The TCR sequence derives from a male donor with early-stage non-small cell lung cancer. The J gene is TRBJ1-1, the V gene TRBV12-5, with D tentatively TRBD1 (5 bases). Sequencing used PBMCs, obtained at follow-up. CDR3 region: CASGLFSRGAFF. CDR3 nucleotides: TGTGCTAGTGGTTTGTTCTCTAGGGGAGCTTTCTTT.